This T cell receptor (beta chain) was recorded in a study of cytomegalovirus exposure and HLA in healthy donors. Study-level points and caveats: Analysis was carried out at a later point, and it linked a missense DCLRE1C variant to TCR beta V- and J-gene trimming. Per published accounts, TCR beta sequences correctly predicted the HLA-A and HLA-B alleles of most subjects.

Researchers ran the PCR with 60 Vbeta and 13 Jbeta primers. The table came from immunoSEQ multiplex PCR; TCRdb's copy has only in-frame clones and leaves some out. The repertoire holds 160,000 or so clones, with approximately 70% as singletons. Healthy individuals who donated bone marrow served as the donors. To note about this clone: As yet, its antigen is unknown.

The clonotype originates from a man aged 18-30 years in good health and CMV-seropositive. The sample was PBMCs.

The chain's CDR3 is CASSQGPGNNEQFF. The DNA for the CDR3 is TGCGCCAGCAGCCAGGGGCCAGGGAACAATGAGCAGTTCTTC. The chain uses TRBV4-1 and TRBJ2-1, with D perhaps matching TRBD1 (5 bases). Germline values: CDR1 MGHRA, CDR2 YSYEKL. V was clipped by 3 bases and J by 5 bases, with 11 bases between them. The CDR3 sequence is 14 residues long.